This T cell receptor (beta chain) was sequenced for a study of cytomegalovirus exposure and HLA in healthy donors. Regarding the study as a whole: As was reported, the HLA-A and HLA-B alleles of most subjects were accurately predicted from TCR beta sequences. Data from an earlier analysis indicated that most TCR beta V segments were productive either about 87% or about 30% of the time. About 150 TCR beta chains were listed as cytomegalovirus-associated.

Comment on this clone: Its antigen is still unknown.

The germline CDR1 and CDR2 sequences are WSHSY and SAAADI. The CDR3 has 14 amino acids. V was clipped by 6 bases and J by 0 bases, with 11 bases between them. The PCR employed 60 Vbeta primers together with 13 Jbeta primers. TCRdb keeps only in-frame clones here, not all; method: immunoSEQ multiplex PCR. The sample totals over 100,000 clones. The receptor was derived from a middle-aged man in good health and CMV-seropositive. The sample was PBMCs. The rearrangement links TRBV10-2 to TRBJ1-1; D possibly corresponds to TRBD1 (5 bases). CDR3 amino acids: CASSAGRLNTEAFF. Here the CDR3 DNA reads TGCGCCAGCAGCGCGGGACGGCTGAACACTGAAGCTTTCTTT.